This T cell receptor (beta chain) was captured in a study of blood T cells in healthy people across ages. Caucasian, healthy and from Russia, the donors were aged between about 6 and 90. Total RNA, at least 6 micrograms per sample, was extracted from PBMCs. Study-wide results and caveats: There were more naive CD4+ cells and higher diversity in long-lived donors than in aged donors.

A second PCR, run for about 6 to 12 cycles, used a sample-barcoded 5' primer plus a J-beta primer mix. All cDNA molecules were each tagged by a template-switch adaptor with 12 random nucleotides. TCRdb itself ran the 5' RACE reads through MiXCR, one entry per CDR3 protein. This table has around 790,000 distinct CDR3 sequences, around 42% appearing once. V was cut by 5 bases and J by 9 bases, with 17 bases left in between. CDR1 is SQVTM and CDR2 is ANQGSEA in the germline V gene. The CDR3 totals 13 residues. This clonotype was observed a handful of times. What it recognizes is unknown. This receptor was taken from a man aged 60-69 years in good health. The chain is built from TRBV29-1 and TRBJ1-5, with unresolved D. Sequenced input: blood. CDR3 DNA: TGCAGCGTTTCCCGGGAGGTTACTGGGCCCCAGCATTTT. It is translated as CSVSREVTGPQHF.